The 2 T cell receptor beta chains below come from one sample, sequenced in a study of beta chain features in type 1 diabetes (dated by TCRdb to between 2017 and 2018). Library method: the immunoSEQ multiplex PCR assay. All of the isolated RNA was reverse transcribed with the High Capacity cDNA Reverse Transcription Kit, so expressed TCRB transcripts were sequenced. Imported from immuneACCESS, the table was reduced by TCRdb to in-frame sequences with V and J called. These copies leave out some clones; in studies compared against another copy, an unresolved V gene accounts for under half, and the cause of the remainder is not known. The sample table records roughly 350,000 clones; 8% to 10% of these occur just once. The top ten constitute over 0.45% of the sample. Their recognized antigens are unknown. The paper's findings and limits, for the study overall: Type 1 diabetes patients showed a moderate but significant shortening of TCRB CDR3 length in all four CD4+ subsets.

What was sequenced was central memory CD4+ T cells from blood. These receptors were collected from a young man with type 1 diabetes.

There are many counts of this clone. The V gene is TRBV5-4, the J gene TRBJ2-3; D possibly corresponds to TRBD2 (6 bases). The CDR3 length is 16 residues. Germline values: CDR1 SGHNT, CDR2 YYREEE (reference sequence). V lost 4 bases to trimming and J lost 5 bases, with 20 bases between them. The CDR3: CASSPRGTSSVDTQYF. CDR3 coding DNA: TGTGCCAGCAGCCCGCGGGGTACTAGCTCTGTAGATACGCAGTATTTT.

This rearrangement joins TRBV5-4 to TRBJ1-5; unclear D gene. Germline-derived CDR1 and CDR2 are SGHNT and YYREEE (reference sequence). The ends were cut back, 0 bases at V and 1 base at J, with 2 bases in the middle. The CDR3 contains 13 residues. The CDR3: CASSLGSNQPQHF. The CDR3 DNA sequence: TGTGCCAGCAGCTTGGGGAGCAATCAGCCCCAGCATTTT.